These 10 T cell receptor beta chains originate from one sample sequenced in a study of T cells in localized non-small cell lung cancer. The protocol was immunoSEQ multiplex PCR, while the TCRdb copy is restricted to in-frame clones and leaves out a portion. This sample has 25,000 to 30,000 clones, with more than 85% found just once. Sample: peripheral blood, taken before any cancer treatment. The receptor set was obtained from an older female donor with stage I lung adenocarcinoma.

This chain connects TRBV18 to TRBJ1-1, with unresolved D. The CDR3 totals 13 residues. CDR1 KGHSH and CDR2 LQKENI come from the germline V gene. Trimming removed 3 bases from V and 4 bases from J, with 9 bases in between. As DNA, the CDR3 is TGTGCCAGCTCACCCACAGAAGGCACTGAAGCTTTCTTT. Translating it yields CASSPTEGTEAFF.

The gene calls are TRBV6-6 and TRBJ1-3; TRBD1 agrees at 7 bases. CDR3 length: 15 amino acids. Germline CDR1 MNHNY, CDR2 SVGAGI (reference sequence). V lost 5 bases, J lost 4 bases, and 8 bases stayed unmatched. DNA of the CDR3: TGTGCCAGCAGTCTACAGGGGATCGCGGGAAACACCATATATTTT. Translated: CASSLQGIAGNTIYF.

V usage is TRBV11-3 and J usage is TRBJ2-3; TRBD2 matches at 7 bases. CDR1 SGHNT and CDR2 YENEEA come from the germline V gene. The junction had 1 base not matched to a gene; V was cut back by 1 base and J by 3 bases. The CDR3 has 14 residues. CDR3 in amino acids: CASSLGEGTDTQYF. The CDR3 bases are TGTGCCAGCAGCTTAGGGGAGGGTACAGATACGCAGTATTTT.

V usage is TRBV5-1 and J usage is TRBJ2-7, with 7 nucleotides matching TRBD1. Germline CDR1 is SGHRS and CDR2 is YFSETQ. This CDR3 is built from 13 residues. V was pared by 9 bases and J by 0 bases, with 6 bases of the junction left unmatched. The DNA for the CDR3 is TGCGCCAACGGGACAGAGACCTCCTACGAGCAGTACTTC. It yields the protein CANGTETSYEQYF. Full variable domain (outside the CDR3, taken from reference TRBV5-1 and TRBJ2-7): KAGVTQTPRYLIKTRGQQVTLSCSPISGHRSVSWYQQTPGQGLQFLFEYFSETQRNKGNFPGRFSGRQFSNSRSEMNVSTLELGDSALYLCANGTETSYEQYFGPGTRLTVT.

The genes are TRBV27 and TRBJ1-4; tentatively, D is TRBD1 (6 bases). V dropped 5 bases and J dropped 5 bases, with 15 bases sitting between them. Germline assignment: CDR1 MNHEY and CDR2 SMNVEV (reference sequence). This CDR3 has 15 amino acids. The CDR3 DNA is TGTGCCAGCAGTAAGTGGGACACCTCAAATGAAAAACTGTTTTTT. Its translation: CASSKWDTSNEKLFF.

CDR3 loop: CASSIGTSPTNEKLFF. The CDR3, as DNA: TGTGCCAGTAGTATCGGGACATCACCAACTAATGAAAAACTGTTTTTT. The gene calls are TRBV19 and TRBJ1-4, with D possibly being TRBD1 (6 bases). The CDR3 totals 16 residues. The germline V gene has CDR1 LNHDA and CDR2 SQIVND (reference sequence). Trimming took off 3 bases at V and 0 bases at J, with 11 bases between the two ends.

V is TRBV19 and J is TRBJ2-3, with D perhaps being TRBD1 or TRBD2 (5 bases each). Trimming cost V 3 bases and J 6 bases, with 13 bases left between them. This CDR3 has 14 amino acids. Germline V gene lookup returns CDR1 LNHDA and CDR2 SQIVND (reference sequence). CDR3 region: CASSIRGPTDTQYF. CDR3 DNA sequence: TGTGCCAGTAGTATCCGGGGACCCACGGATACGCAGTATTTT.

The chain links TRBV6-1 to TRBJ1-2; D not certain. The CDR3 has 11 amino acids. Trimming shortened V by 6 bases and J by 2 bases, and 4 bases separated the two germline ends. CDR1 MNHNS and CDR2 SASEGT come from the germline V gene. CDR3 region: CASRQNYGYTF. CDR3 in DNA: TGTGCCAGCAGGCAAAACTATGGCTACACCTTC.

This chain joins TRBV5-8 and TRBJ1-2; 7 bases are a match to TRBD1. This CDR3 has 16 residues. Trimming took 4 bases from V and 4 from J; bases not matched to a gene: 13. CDR1 is SGHTS, CDR2 YDEGEE, per germline. This chain's CDR3 is CASSGRQGTLTYGYTF. CDR3 DNA sequence: TGTGCCAGCAGCGGTCGACAGGGAACCCTCACCTATGGCTACACCTTC.

The chain recombines TRBV28 with TRBJ2-1, with a tentative D call TRBD2 (7 bases). The V and J ends lost 4 bases and 3 bases respectively, with 13 bases between them. Per the germline V gene, CDR1 is MDHEN and CDR2 is SYDVKM. The CDR3 is 15 residues long. In DNA form, the CDR3 reads TGTGCCAGCAGTTCCCGGGGGGCGATCTACAATGAGCAGTTCTTC. Translating it yields CASSSRGAIYNEQFF.